These 9 T cell receptor beta chains share one sample of origin, sequenced in a study of T cell responses to AZD1222 COVID-19 vaccine. Clones were read by immunoSEQ multiplex PCR, and TCRdb kept only the in-frame ones, dropping some. The table lists some 180,000 clones, 75% to 90% of them singletons. The sequencing here drew on peripheral blood, taken on day 0 of AZD1222 vaccination. The origin of the receptors is an adult in good health.

V is TRBV28 and J is TRBJ2-1; 9 bases are a match to TRBD2. The ends lost 6 bases at V and 2 bases at J; junction bases unmatched: 17. The CDR3 runs 19 residues. CDR1 and CDR2 (germline): MDHEN, SYDVKM. Here the CDR3 DNA reads TGTGCCAGCAGCGGACTAGCGACTACCTCGCAAGAAACCTACAATGAGCAGTTCTTC. It specifies CASSGLATTSQETYNEQFF.

This rearrangement joins TRBV28 to TRBJ2-7; TRBD1 aligns across 9 bases. CDR3 length: 16 amino acids. Per germline, CDR1 MDHEN and CDR2 SYDVKM. The ends lost 5 bases at V and 6 bases at J; junction bases unmatched: 14. CDR3 in DNA: TGTGCCAGCAGTACCGGACAGGGGATAATGGGGGGCGAGCAGTACTTC. Translated: CASSTGQGIMGGEQYF. The variable domain in full, with the rest retrieved from reference TRBV28 and TRBJ2-7, is DVKVTQSSRYLVKRTGEKVFLECVQDMDHENMFWYRQDPGLGLRLIYFSYDVKMKEKGDIPEGYSVSREKKERFSLILESASTNQTSMYLCASSTGQGIMGGEQYFGPGTRLTVT.

This clone was seen once. The CDR3: CASSLVLLREQYF. As DNA, the CDR3 is TGTGCCAGCAGCTTAGTACTTCTGAGGGAGCAGTACTTC. The chain employs TRBV7-9 and TRBJ2-7, with D uncertain. The CDR3 extends over 13 amino acids. Germline V gene lookup returns CDR1 SEHNR and CDR2 FQNEAQ (reference sequence). The V gene lost 1 base and the J gene lost 7 bases, with 11 bases spanning the gap.

The chain uses TRBV12-3 or TRBV12-4 and TRBJ1-2; D might be TRBD1 (6 bases). Trimming left V 0 bases short and J 8 bases short, with 10 bases between. The CDR3 spans 13 residues. CDR3 residues: CASSLAGAGGYTF. In DNA form, the CDR3 reads TGTGCCAGCAGTTTAGCGGGGGCTGGAGGCTACACCTTC.

The CDR3 protein is CASSRGTGGSGGANVLTF. The DNA for the CDR3 is TGTGCCAGCAGCAGAGGGACAGGGGGCAGTGGAGGGGCCAACGTCCTGACTTTC. V is TRBV7-6 and J is TRBJ2-6; TRBD1 matches 12 bases. The CDR3 sequence is 18 residues long. The junction had 9 bases not matched to a gene; V was cut back by 5 bases and J by 4 bases. From germline, CDR1 is SGHVS and CDR2 FNYEAQ.

This clone was observed a few times. This sequence joins TRBV27 and TRBJ1-2; 7 positions match TRBD1. The V segment lost 5 bases and the J segment 8 bases; nucleotides outside the gene matches: 8. CDR1 is MNHEY and CDR2 is SMNVEV in the germline V gene (reference sequence). The CDR3 is made up of 13 amino acids. The CDR3 DNA follows: TGTGCCAGCAGTCCCGGACAGGAGAGGGGCTACACCTTC. Translating it yields CASSPGQERGYTF.

The V call is TRBV28, the J call TRBJ2-7; 7 bases align to TRBD2. Looked up from germline, CDR1 is MDHEN and CDR2 is SYDVKM. This CDR3 spans 15 amino acids. The junction had 8 bases not matched to a gene; V was cut back by 4 bases and J by 2 bases. As DNA, the CDR3 is TGTGCCAGCAGTTCCCCTTCAGCGGGGACCTACGAGCAGTACTTC. It translates to CASSSPSAGTYEQYF.

V and J are TRBV27 and TRBJ2-1; 8 nucleotides line up with TRBD2. Germline V gene sequence: CDR1 MNHEY, CDR2 SMNVEV (reference sequence). There are 17 residues in the CDR3. V was clipped by 5 bases and J by 3 bases; unmatched bases: 12. Written as DNA, the CDR3 is TGTGCCAGCAGTCCAGGCGGACTAGCCAGCTTCTACAATGAGCAGTTCTTC. Translated, it gives CASSPGGLASFYNEQFF.

The genes are TRBV20-1 and TRBJ1-6; D unclear. Between the trimmed V and J ends, which lost 8 bases and 18 bases, there was a span of 14 bases. The CDR3 has 9 amino acids. The germline CDR1 and CDR2 sequences are DFQATT and SNEGSKA (reference sequence). The CDR3 DNA reads TGCAGTTCCGGACTGTCCGCCCACTTT. Amino acid sequence: CSSGLSAHF.